The 32 T cell receptor beta chains presented below share a single source sample, sequenced in a study of blood T cell repertoires in COVID-19. Using immunoSEQ multiplex PCR, the repertoire was profiled, and TCRdb retains in-frame clones only, with some absent. The profile shows 150,000 to 200,000 clones, approximately 83% of them singletons. The sequenced sample consisted of peripheral blood. These receptors were collected from a man in his fifties or sixties with active or convalescent COVID-19.

The rearrangement links TRBV18 to TRBJ2-1; 11 bases fit TRBD2. The CDR3 has 15 amino acids. CDR1 and CDR2 from the germline V gene are KGHSH and LQKENI. Trimming cost V 0 bases and J 5 bases; bases outside gene matches: 0. CDR3 sequence reads: CASSPPSGRDNEQFF. CDR3 nucleotides: TGTGCCAGCTCACCACCTAGCGGGAGGGACAATGAGCAGTTCTTC.

The V gene is TRBV25-1, the J gene TRBJ1-2; D perhaps matches TRBD1 (6 bases). This CDR3 region has 12 residues. V was trimmed by 7 bases and J by 8 bases, leaving 14 bases between them. The germline V gene has CDR1 MGHDK and CDR2 SYGVNS. The CDR3 loop is CASKEQGEGYTF. CDR3 sequence (DNA): TGTGCCAGCAAGGAACAGGGAGAGGGCTACACCTTC.

The CDR3 DNA is TGTGCCAGTAGAGAACAGGACAGTTTGAACACTGAAGCTTTCTTT. The encoded protein is CASREQDSLNTEAFF. The chain combines TRBV19 with TRBJ1-1, with a tentative D call TRBD1 (6 bases). Trimming left V 6 bases short and J 0 bases short, with 14 bases between. CDR3 length: 15 amino acids. Germline CDR1 reads LNHDA; CDR2 reads SQIVND (reference sequence).

The V call is TRBV7-6, the J call TRBJ2-5; perhaps TRBD1 as D (6 bases). Germline lookup yields CDR1 SGHVS and CDR2 FNYEAQ. The CDR3 runs to 13 residues. Trimming shortened V by 2 bases and J by 7 bases, and 11 bases separated the two germline ends. The CDR3 DNA reads as TGTGCCAGCAGCTTAACCCAACAGGGGACCCAGTACTTC. This codes for CASSLTQQGTQYF.

The V gene is TRBV11-2, the J gene TRBJ2-3; 7 nucleotides line up with TRBD1. The CDR3 spans 15 residues. Germline V gives CDR1 SGHAT, CDR2 FQNNGV. V shed 6 bases, J shed 2 bases, and the junction held 8 bases outside the gene matches. DNA of the CDR3: TGTGCCAGCAGTTCTCCGGGACAGACCACAGATACGCAGTATTTT. The encoded protein is CASSSPGQTTDTQYF.

The V gene is TRBV27, the J gene TRBJ1-6, with D perhaps matching TRBD1 (6 bases). This CDR3 contains 14 residues. Germline CDR1 reads MNHEY; CDR2 reads SMNVEV (reference sequence). The V gene lost 5 bases and the J gene lost 7 bases, with 12 bases spanning the gap. This CDR3 reads CASSPGQLNSPLHF. CDR3 bases: TGTGCCAGCAGTCCTGGACAGCTAAATTCACCCCTCCACTTT.

V gene TRBV24-1 combines with J gene TRBJ2-7, with 7 positions matching TRBD2. This CDR3 is 16 amino acids long. The germline V gene has CDR1 KGHDR and CDR2 SFDVKD. Trimming cost V 3 bases and J 4 bases; bases outside gene matches: 11. CDR3: CATSDPSGAAGYEQYF. The CDR3 coding sequence is TGTGCCACCAGTGATCCAAGCGGGGCTGCTGGGTACGAGCAGTACTTC.

This chain connects TRBV19 to TRBJ1-5, with D uncertain. The CDR3 consists of 15 residues. The V end lost 6 bases, the J end lost 5 bases, and 17 bases lay between the germline ends. Germline loops: CDR1 LNHDA, CDR2 SQIVND (reference sequence). The chain's CDR3 is CASSPRGRNDQPQHF. The CDR3 DNA reads TGTGCCAGTAGCCCCCGTGGCAGGAACGATCAGCCCCAGCATTTT.

This clone occurred once. This chain uses TRBV27 with TRBJ2-3; 7 bases are a match to TRBD2. The CDR3 length is 15 residues. CDR1 is MNHEY and CDR2 is SMNVEV in the germline V gene (reference sequence). The ends lost 6 bases at V and 2 bases at J; junction bases unmatched: 8. In DNA, the CDR3 is TGTGCCAGCAGCCCGGCTAGCGGTTACACAGATACGCAGTATTTT. Protein: CASSPASGYTDTQYF.

This clone was found once. The genes are TRBV7-9 and TRBJ1-5, with 8 positions matching TRBD1. Germline loops: CDR1 SEHNR, CDR2 FQNEAQ (reference sequence). The CDR3 is made up of 13 amino acids. V shed 3 bases, J shed 7 bases, and the junction held 2 bases outside the gene matches. CDR3 amino acids: CASSLTGEQPQHF. For the CDR3, the DNA is TGTGCCAGCAGCTTGACAGGGGAACAGCCCCAGCATTTT.

The chain joins TRBV20-1 to TRBJ2-3; a possible D gene is TRBD2 (7 bases). Germline CDR1 is DFQATT and CDR2 is SNEGSKA (reference sequence). CDR3 length: 14 residues. V was clipped by 3 bases and J by 4 bases, with 14 bases between them. This chain's CDR3 is CSASGGGDADTQYF. The CDR3 DNA sequence: TGCAGTGCTAGTGGAGGGGGGGACGCAGATACGCAGTATTTT.

This clone appeared a few times. V usage is TRBV4-1 and J usage is TRBJ1-2; 8 bases align to TRBD1. The CDR3 length is 17 residues. Looked up from germline, CDR1 is MGHRA and CDR2 is YSYEKL. The V and J ends lost 3 bases and 8 bases, in that order; junction bases with no gene match: 17. CDR3 in DNA: TGCGCCAGCAGCCATCTCCTTCTTCTGGGACAGGTCGGAGGCTACACCTTC. Translated, it gives CASSHLLLLGQVGGYTF.

The chain is built from TRBV5-4 and TRBJ2-1; D might be TRBD1 (6 bases). Trimming stripped 4 bases from V and 0 bases from J, with 14 bases between. Germline CDR1 SGHNT, CDR2 YYREEE (reference sequence). The CDR3 length is 16 residues. The CDR3 sequence: CASSLGTPSSYNEQFF. As DNA, the CDR3 is TGTGCCAGCAGCCTCGGGACACCTAGCTCCTACAATGAGCAGTTCTTC.

The DNA of the CDR3 is TGTGCCAGCAGCTTGGAAGGGGGGGCGGTCGGCTACACCTTC. Amino acid sequence: CASSLEGGAVGYTF. This sequence joins TRBV5-4 and TRBJ1-2; a weak D match, TRBD1 (6 bases). CDR1 and CDR2 from the germline V gene are SGHNT and YYREEE (reference sequence). The CDR3 is 14 amino acids. V gave up 0 bases and J gave up 8 bases, with 14 bases separating them.

The sample holds a few counts of this clone. The chain uses TRBV6-6 and TRBJ2-1; D is uncertain. Germline-derived CDR1 and CDR2 are MNHNY and SVGAGI (reference sequence). CDR3 size: 14 residues. V was cut by 5 bases and J by 8 bases, with 16 bases left in between. DNA for the CDR3: TGTGCCAGCAGTCCCTACGCACCGGTGGATGAGCAGTTCTTC. Protein: CASSPYAPVDEQFF.

V is TRBV23-1 and J is TRBJ1-5; TRBD1 aligns across 7 bases. TRBV23-1 belongs to the ORF category, with a function that is uncertain. The CDR3 loop spans 15 amino acids. V was clipped by 3 bases and J by 3 bases; unmatched bases: 5. The CDR3 protein is CASSQRQGNNQPQHF. DNA for the CDR3: TGCGCCAGCAGTCAGAGACAGGGTAACAATCAGCCCCAGCATTTT.

This clone was counted only a few times. The gene calls are TRBV6-5 and TRBJ2-1; D may be TRBD2 (5 bases). The CDR3 is made up of 11 amino acids. Germline V gene data show CDR1 as MNHEY and CDR2 as SVGAGI. V dropped 5 bases and J dropped 15 bases, with 14 bases sitting between them. The CDR3 DNA reads TGTGCCAGCAGTACTCAGCGGACTTGGTTCTTC. Encoded protein: CASSTQRTWFF.

J is TRBJ2-1 and V is TRBV12-3 or TRBV12-4; D is possibly TRBD2 (5 bases). The CDR3 extends over 13 amino acids. V dropped 5 bases and J dropped 4 bases, with 9 bases sitting between them. This chain's CDR3 is CASSGGVYNEQFF. DNA for the CDR3: TGTGCCAGCAGTGGAGGCGTTTACAATGAGCAGTTCTTC.

The chain couples TRBV6-5 to TRBJ2-2; 7 positions agree with TRBD2. The CDR3 covers 13 residues. The V gene's germline CDR1 is MNHEY and CDR2 SVGAGI. V lost 7 bases to trimming and J lost 5 bases; unmatched junction nucleotides: 4. In nucleotides, the CDR3 is TGTGCCAGCACCAGAGCGGGGACCGGGGAGCTGTTTTTT. The encoded protein is CASTRAGTGELFF.

This chain connects TRBV6-5 to TRBJ1-1; D possibly corresponds to TRBD1 (6 bases). V lost 7 bases and J lost 3, with 12 bases in between. Per germline, CDR1 MNHEY and CDR2 SVGAGI. CDR3 length equals 13 residues. CDR3 sequence (DNA): TGTGCCAGCAACCGACAGGTAGACACTGAAGCTTTCTTT. It specifies CASNRQVDTEAFF.

This clone is a singleton in its sample. This chain uses TRBV4-2 with TRBJ2-5, with 10 bases matching TRBD2. After removal of 2 bases from V and 2 bases from J, the junction contained 2 bases not matched to a gene. The CDR3 is made up of 15 amino acids. Germline CDR1 is LGHNA and CDR2 is YNFKEQ. The CDR3 protein is CASSQRTSGQETQYF. In nucleotides, the CDR3 is TGTGCCAGCAGCCAAAGGACTAGCGGTCAAGAGACCCAGTACTTC.

The chain is built from TRBV24-1 and TRBJ1-2, with 9 bases that match TRBD1. This CDR3 spans 14 amino acids. Germline V gene lookup returns CDR1 KGHDR and CDR2 SFDVKD. V was pared by 3 bases and J by 5 bases, with 3 bases of the junction left unmatched. The DNA for the CDR3 is TGTGCCACCAGTGATCCCGACAGGGGGTATGGCTACACCTTC. As protein: CATSDPDRGYGYTF.

The chain recombines TRBV5-1 with TRBJ1-6, with D possibly matching TRBD1 (5 bases). The V gene lost 0 bases and the J gene lost 9 bases, with 13 bases spanning the gap. Germline-derived CDR1 and CDR2 are SGHRS and YFSETQ. There are 15 residues in the CDR3. CDR3 DNA sequence: TGCGCCAGCAGCTTGGATGGAATCGGGGGTTCACCCCTCCACTTT. This gives the protein CASSLDGIGGSPLHF.

This chain links TRBV4-2 with TRBJ2-5; 9 bases are a match to TRBD2. Losses at the gene ends were 0 bases for V and 6 bases for J; bases not matched to a gene: 5. Germline V CDR1 and CDR2: LGHNA, YNFKEQ. The CDR3 spans 15 residues. CDR3 in amino acids: CASSQEVAGAKTQYF. The CDR3 nucleotides read TGTGCCAGCAGCCAAGAGGTAGCGGGAGCTAAGACCCAGTACTTC.

This chain uses TRBV4-3 with TRBJ1-2, with D perhaps matching TRBD1 (6 bases). Germline V lookup: CDR1 LGHNA, CDR2 YSLEER. The V end lost 0 bases, the J end lost 1 base, and 15 bases lay between the germline ends. The CDR3 covers 17 residues. DNA of the CDR3: TGCGCCAGCAGCCAAGATCCTGCGGGGGGCGTTAACTATGGCTACACCTTC. Translated, it gives CASSQDPAGGVNYGYTF.

The chain carries TRBV10-3 and TRBJ2-5; 7 nucleotides align to TRBD2. The ends lost 3 bases at V and 2 bases at J; junction bases unmatched: 6. CDR1 and CDR2 (germline): ENHRY, SYGVKD. The CDR3 covers 15 residues. The CDR3 sequence: CAISDTTSAQETQYF. The CDR3 nucleotides read TGTGCCATCAGTGACACAACTAGCGCTCAAGAGACCCAGTACTTC.

V usage is TRBV6-5 and J usage is TRBJ1-3; D not resolved. Germline CDR1 is MNHEY and CDR2 is SVGAGI. V shed 6 bases and J shed 4 bases, with 16 bases lying between them. This CDR3 is 15 amino acids long. The CDR3 nucleotides are TGTGCCAGCAGAACCGGGAACCTCCACGGAAACACCATATATTTT. Its translation is CASRTGNLHGNTIYF.

The J gene is TRBJ1-3, the V gene TRBV7-6; unclear D gene. The length of the CDR3 is 15 residues. Germline CDR1 and CDR2: SGHVS and FNYEAQ. V was trimmed by 2 bases and J by 0 bases, leaving 8 bases between them. CDR3: CASSLTPDSGNTIYF. DNA for the CDR3: TGTGCCAGCAGCTTAACGCCAGACTCTGGAAACACCATATATTTT.

This chain links TRBV10-3 with TRBJ1-5, with D unclear. With 0 bases removed from V and 5 bases from J, the gap between germline ends came to 14 bases. This CDR3 comprises 16 residues. CDR1 and CDR2 (germline): ENHRY, SYGVKD. In DNA form, the CDR3 reads TGTGCCATCAGTGAGTCTGGGAGAGAGATCGATCAGCCCCAGCATTTT. This codes for CAISESGREIDQPQHF.

The rearrangement joins TRBV7-9 to TRBJ2-3, with D perhaps matching TRBD2 (6 bases). The CDR3 totals 15 residues. Deletions cut 3 bases from V and 2 bases from J, with 12 bases between. Per germline, CDR1 SEHNR and CDR2 FQNEAQ (reference sequence). In nucleotides, the CDR3 is TGTGCCAGCAGCTTCGGCGGGACTGACACAGATACGCAGTATTTT. This gives the protein CASSFGGTDTDTQYF.

This rearrangement joins TRBV6-5 to TRBJ1-5; D possibly corresponds to TRBD1 (6 bases). Germline V gives CDR1 MNHEY, CDR2 SVGAGI. Trimming removed 9 bases from V and 0 bases from J, with 12 bases in between. The CDR3 has 14 residues. CDR3 DNA sequence: TGTGCCAGTTTGGACAGCAATAGCAATCAGCCCCAGCATTTT. This translates into CASLDSNSNQPQHF.

V usage is TRBV6-5 and J usage is TRBJ1-1; the match to TRBD1 covers 7 bases. Germline CDR1 and CDR2: MNHEY and SVGAGI. J lost 0 bases, V lost 8 bases, and 6 bases had no gene match. The CDR3 extends over 14 amino acids. In nucleotides, the CDR3 is TGTGCCAGCCGGACAGGAGACTTGAACACTGAAGCTTTCTTT. It codes for CASRTGDLNTEAFF.